The 16 T cell receptor beta chains below all came from one sample that was sequenced in a study of blood T cell repertoires in COVID-19. The data were produced by immunoSEQ multiplex PCR, yet TCRdb's version contains in-frame clones alone and is incomplete. The profile covers 150,000 to 200,000 clones, with about 83% appearing a single time and about 3.2% taken by the ten largest. Source material: PBMCs or T cells enriched from blood (not recorded which). The receptors were sampled from a woman under 40 who had been exposed to COVID-19.

This chain joins TRBV6-5 and TRBJ2-7; D ambiguous. The CDR3 is 13 residues long. Trimming removed 8 bases from V and 2 bases from J, with 13 bases in between. Germline V CDR1 and CDR2: MNHEY, SVGAGI. The CDR3 spells CASAKTPPYEQYF. CDR3 DNA: TGTGCCAGCGCCAAGACACCCCCCTACGAGCAGTACTTC.

The V call is TRBV6-1, the J call TRBJ1-2; 10 nucleotides line up with TRBD1. There are 15 residues in the CDR3. J was trimmed by 2 bases and V by 2 bases; bases with no gene match: 2. Germline loops: CDR1 MNHNS, CDR2 SASEGT. In DNA form, the CDR3 reads TGTGCCAGCAGTGAATTGACAGGGGGCAACTATGGCTACACCTTC. This codes for CASSELTGGNYGYTF.

The rearrangement links TRBV9 to TRBJ2-2; 9 bases agree with TRBD1. Per the germline V gene, CDR1 is SGDLS and CDR2 is YYNGEE. The J segment lost 0 bases and the V segment lost 3 bases, leaving 3 bases of the junction unmatched. CDR3 length: 16 amino acids. CDR3 sequence (DNA): TGTGCCAGCAGCGCGAGGACAGGGGCGAACACCGGGGAGCTGTTTTTT. The encoded protein is CASSARTGANTGELFF.

The V gene is TRBV25-1, the J gene TRBJ1-1; D not resolved. The CDR3 sequence is 12 residues long. From germline, CDR1 is MGHDK and CDR2 SYGVNS. Trimming shortened V by 8 bases and J by 7 bases, and 14 bases separated the two germline ends. CDR3 DNA: TGTGCCAGCCTCGGGGAGGTTCATGAAGCTTTCTTT. It specifies CASLGEVHEAFF.

CDR3 sequence (DNA): TGTGCCAGCAGCTTAGACCTTAATACGCAGTATTTT. The encoded protein is CASSLDLNTQYF. The chain links TRBV11-2 to TRBJ2-3; D is unclear. This CDR3 contains 12 residues. Germline V CDR1 and CDR2: SGHAT, FQNNGV. V was clipped by 0 bases and J by 7 bases, with 5 bases between them.

The chain employs TRBV5-1 and TRBJ2-2; 7 bases fit TRBD1. The length of the CDR3 is 12 residues. Trimming took 1 base from V and 10 from J; bases not matched to a gene: 1. The germline gives CDR1 SGHRS, CDR2 YFSETQ. CDR3 nucleotide sequence: TGCGCCAGCAGCTTGACAGGGGCGGAGCTGTTTTTT. Its translation: CASSLTGAELFF.

The chain couples TRBV11-2 to TRBJ2-2, with D tentatively TRBD2 (6 bases). This CDR3 contains 17 residues. Germline V CDR1 and CDR2: SGHAT, FQNNGV. Deletions cut 5 bases from V and 0 bases from J, with 16 bases between. The CDR3 spells CASSRRVLESNTGELFF. The CDR3 DNA reads as TGTGCCAGCAGCCGGAGGGTATTGGAGTCGAACACCGGGGAGCTGTTTTTT.

The chain joins TRBV5-1 to TRBJ2-1; TRBD2 matches at 11 bases. In germline, CDR1 is SGHRS, CDR2 YFSETQ. The CDR3 totals 15 residues. J was trimmed by 6 bases and V by 1 base; bases with no gene match: 3. The CDR3 DNA follows: TGCGCCAGCAGCTTGCCCGGGACTAGCGGCAATGAGCAGTTCTTC. Its translation is CASSLPGTSGNEQFF.

The chain carries TRBV29-1 and TRBJ2-4, with 9 bases that match TRBD1. This CDR3 has 15 amino acids. CDR1 and CDR2 from the germline V gene are SQVTM and ANQGSEA. Unmatched junction bases numbered 10, after V lost 7 bases and J lost 3 bases. CDR3 bases: TGCAGCGCCAAGGGGACAGGGCTGGACAAAAACATTCAGTACTTC. Translating gives CSAKGTGLDKNIQYF.

The V call is TRBV7-9, the J call TRBJ1-1, with 7 positions matching TRBD1. With 6 bases clipped from V and 4 bases from J, the junction kept 5 bases outside the gene matches. This CDR3 has 13 residues. Germline loops: CDR1 SEHNR, CDR2 FQNEAQ (reference sequence). DNA for the CDR3: TGTGCCAGCAGTACGACAGGGAGCACTGAAGCTTTCTTT. It yields the protein CASSTTGSTEAFF. Filled out from reference TRBV7-9 and TRBJ1-1, the complete variable domain reads DTGVSQNPRHKITKRGQNVTFRCDPISEHNRLYWYRQTLGQGPEFLTYFQNEAQLEKSRLLSDRFSAERPKGSFSTLEIQRTEQGDSAMYLCASSTTGSTEAFFGQGTRLTVV.

This clone was counted only a few times. This chain joins TRBV6-4 and TRBJ1-2; 8 bases fit TRBD1. The germline V gene has CDR1 MRHNA and CDR2 SNTAGT. The CDR3 spans 15 residues. The V gene end was trimmed by 2 bases and the J gene end by 6 bases; junction bases not matched to a gene: 8. The CDR3 here is CASSDPAQGVDGYTF. The CDR3 DNA sequence: TGTGCCAGCAGTGACCCCGCACAGGGGGTGGATGGCTACACCTTC.

The rearrangement uses TRBV2 and TRBJ1-5, with TRBD1 identical over 8 bases. CDR1 is SNHLY and CDR2 is FYNNEI in the germline V gene. The junction had 7 bases not matched to a gene; V was cut back by 6 bases and J by 0 bases. The CDR3 runs to 16 residues. In DNA, the CDR3 is TGTGCCAGCAGGGCGGGACAGGCCATTAGCAATCAGCCCCAGCATTTT. Translated: CASRAGQAISNQPQHF.

The CDR3 nucleotides read TGTGCCAGTAGTATAGGCGGGACAGGGGGCTTTGGCTACACCTTC. This encodes CASSIGGTGGFGYTF. This sequence joins TRBV19 and TRBJ1-2, with 12 bases that match TRBD1. Unmatched junction bases numbered 4, after V lost 1 base and J lost 7 bases. Germline V gene data show CDR1 as LNHDA and CDR2 as SQIVND (reference sequence). The CDR3 loop spans 15 amino acids.

V and J are TRBV7-9 and TRBJ2-2; 12 bases are shared with TRBD1. This CDR3 is 15 amino acids long. In germline, CDR1 is SEHNR, CDR2 FQNEAQ (reference sequence). V lost 5 bases and J lost 6; bases outside the gene matches: 4. The CDR3, as DNA: TGTGCCAGCAGCGGGACAGGGGGCAGTCCCGGGGAGCTGTTTTTT. Protein: CASSGTGGSPGELFF.

In this sample, this clone turned up a few times. The chain uses TRBV5-1 and TRBJ2-3, with D unclear. The CDR3 is 13 residues long. Trimming removed 2 bases at V and 6 bases at J, with 10 bases between. CDR1 SGHRS and CDR2 YFSETQ come from the germline V gene. CDR3 in amino acids: CASSLEFADTQYF. In DNA, the CDR3 is TGCGCCAGCAGCTTAGAGTTTGCGGATACGCAGTATTTT.

CDR3 loop: CASSLISGEGNEKLFF. Here the CDR3 DNA reads TGTGCCAGCAGCCTAATTTCAGGGGAAGGAAATGAAAAACTGTTTTTT. The rearrangement joins TRBV7-8 to TRBJ1-4; the D gene is possibly TRBD1 (6 bases). V gave up 5 bases and J gave up 5 bases, with 18 bases separating them. Germline V gene lookup returns CDR1 SGHVS and CDR2 FQNEAQ. CDR3 length: 16 residues.